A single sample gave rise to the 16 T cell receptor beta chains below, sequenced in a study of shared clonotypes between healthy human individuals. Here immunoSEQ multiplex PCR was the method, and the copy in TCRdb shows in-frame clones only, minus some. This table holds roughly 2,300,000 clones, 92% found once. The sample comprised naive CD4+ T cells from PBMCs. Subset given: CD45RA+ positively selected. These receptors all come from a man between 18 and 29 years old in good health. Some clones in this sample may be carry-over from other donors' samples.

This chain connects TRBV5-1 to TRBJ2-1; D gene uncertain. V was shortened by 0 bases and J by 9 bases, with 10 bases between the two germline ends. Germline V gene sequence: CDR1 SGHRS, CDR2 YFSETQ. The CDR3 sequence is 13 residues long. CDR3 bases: TGCGCCAGCAGCTTGGATTTGGGTGCTGAGCAGTTCTTC. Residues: CASSLDLGAEQFF. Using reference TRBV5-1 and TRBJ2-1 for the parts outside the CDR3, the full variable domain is KAGVTQTPRYLIKTRGQQVTLSCSPISGHRSVSWYQQTPGQGLQFLFEYFSETQRNKGNFPGRFSGRQFSNSRSEMNVSTLELGDSALYLCASSLDLGAEQFFGPGTRLTVL.

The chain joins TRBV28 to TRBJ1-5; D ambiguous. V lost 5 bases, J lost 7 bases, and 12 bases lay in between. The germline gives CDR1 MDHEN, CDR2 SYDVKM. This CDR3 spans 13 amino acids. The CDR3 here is CASSRYDGQPQHF. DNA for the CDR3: TGTGCCAGCAGTCGATATGACGGACAGCCCCAGCATTTT.

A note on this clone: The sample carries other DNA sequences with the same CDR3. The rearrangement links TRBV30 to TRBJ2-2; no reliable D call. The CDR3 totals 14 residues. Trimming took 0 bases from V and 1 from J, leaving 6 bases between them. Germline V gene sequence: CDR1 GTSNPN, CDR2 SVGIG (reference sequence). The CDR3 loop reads CAWSVRQNTGELFF. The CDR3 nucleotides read TGTGCCTGGAGTGTACGTCAGAACACCGGGGAGCTGTTTTTT.

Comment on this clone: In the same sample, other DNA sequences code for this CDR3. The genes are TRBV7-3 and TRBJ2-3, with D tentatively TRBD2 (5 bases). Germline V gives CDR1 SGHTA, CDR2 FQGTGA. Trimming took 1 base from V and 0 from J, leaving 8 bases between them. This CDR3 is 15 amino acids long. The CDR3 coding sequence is TGTGCCAGCAGCTTAAGGGCGGGTAGCACAGATACGCAGTATTTT. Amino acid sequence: CASSLRAGSTDTQYF.

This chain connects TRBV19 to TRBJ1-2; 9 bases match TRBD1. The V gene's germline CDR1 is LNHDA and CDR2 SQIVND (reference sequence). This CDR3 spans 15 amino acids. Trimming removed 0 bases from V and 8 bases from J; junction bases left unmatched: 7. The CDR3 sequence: CASSIETGQGKGYTF. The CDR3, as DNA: TGTGCCAGTAGTATAGAGACCGGACAGGGGAAAGGCTACACCTTC.

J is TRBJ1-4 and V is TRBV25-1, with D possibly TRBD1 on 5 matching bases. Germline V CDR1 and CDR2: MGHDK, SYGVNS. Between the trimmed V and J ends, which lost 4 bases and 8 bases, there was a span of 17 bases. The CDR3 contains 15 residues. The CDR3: CASSVGGRGGEKLFF. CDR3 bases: TGTGCCAGCAGTGTTGGAGGGAGGGGTGGGGAAAAACTGTTTTTT.

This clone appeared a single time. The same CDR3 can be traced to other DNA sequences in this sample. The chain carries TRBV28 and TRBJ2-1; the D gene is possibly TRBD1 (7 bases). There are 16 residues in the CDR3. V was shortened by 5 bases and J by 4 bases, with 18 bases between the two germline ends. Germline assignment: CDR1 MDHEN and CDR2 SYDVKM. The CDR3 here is CASSPFGGGSYNEQFF. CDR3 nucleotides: TGTGCCAGCAGTCCGTTCGGAGGGGGCTCTTACAATGAGCAGTTCTTC. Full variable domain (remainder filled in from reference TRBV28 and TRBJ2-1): DVKVTQSSRYLVKRTGEKVFLECVQDMDHENMFWYRQDPGLGLRLIYFSYDVKMKEKGDIPEGYSVSREKKERFSLILESASTNQTSMYLCASSPFGGGSYNEQFFGPGTRLTVL.

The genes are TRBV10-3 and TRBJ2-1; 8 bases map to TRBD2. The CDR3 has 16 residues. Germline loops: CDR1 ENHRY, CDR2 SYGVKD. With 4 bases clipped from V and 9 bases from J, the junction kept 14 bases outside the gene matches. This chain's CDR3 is CAISVGAGERNSEQFF. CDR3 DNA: TGTGCCATCAGTGTAGGAGCGGGAGAAAGAAACAGTGAGCAGTTCTTC.

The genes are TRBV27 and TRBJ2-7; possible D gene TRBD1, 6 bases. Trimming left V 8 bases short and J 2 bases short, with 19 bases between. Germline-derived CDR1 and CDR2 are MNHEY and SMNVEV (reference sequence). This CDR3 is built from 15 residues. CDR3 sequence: CASASGVRGTYEQYF. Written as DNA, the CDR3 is TGTGCCAGCGCCTCAGGGGTAAGGGGAACCTACGAGCAGTACTTC.

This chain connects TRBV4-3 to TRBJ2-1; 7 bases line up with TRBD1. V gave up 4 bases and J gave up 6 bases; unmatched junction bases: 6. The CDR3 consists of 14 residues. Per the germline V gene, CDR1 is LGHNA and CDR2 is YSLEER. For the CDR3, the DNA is TGCGCCAGCAGCCCCCGACAGGGCCCCAATGAGCAGTTCTTC. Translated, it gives CASSPRQGPNEQFF.

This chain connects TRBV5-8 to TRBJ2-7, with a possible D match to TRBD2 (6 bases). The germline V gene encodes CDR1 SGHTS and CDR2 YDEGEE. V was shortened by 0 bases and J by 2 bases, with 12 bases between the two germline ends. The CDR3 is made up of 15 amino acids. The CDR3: CASSLGGERAYEQYF. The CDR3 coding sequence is TGTGCCAGCAGCTTGGGGGGGGAGAGGGCCTACGAGCAGTACTTC. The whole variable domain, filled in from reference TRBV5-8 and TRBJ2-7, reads EAGVTQSPTHLIKTRGQQATLRCSPISGHTSVYWYQQALGLGLQFLLWYDEGEERNRGNFPPRFSGRQFPNYSSELNVNALELEDSALYLCASSLGGERAYEQYFGPGTRLTVT.

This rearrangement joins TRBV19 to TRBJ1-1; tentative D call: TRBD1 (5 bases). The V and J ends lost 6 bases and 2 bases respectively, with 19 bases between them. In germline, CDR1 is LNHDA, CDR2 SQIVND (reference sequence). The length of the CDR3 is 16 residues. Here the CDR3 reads CASRPPPGLRNTEAFF. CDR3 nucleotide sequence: TGTGCCAGTAGACCCCCCCCGGGACTGAGAAACACTGAAGCTTTCTTT.

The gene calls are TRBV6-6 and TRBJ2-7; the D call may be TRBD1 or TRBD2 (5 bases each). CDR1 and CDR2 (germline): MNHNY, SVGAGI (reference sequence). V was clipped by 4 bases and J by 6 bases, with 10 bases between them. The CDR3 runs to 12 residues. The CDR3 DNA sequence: TGTGCCAGCAGTTTGCAGGGACCCGAGCAGTACTTC. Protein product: CASSLQGPEQYF.

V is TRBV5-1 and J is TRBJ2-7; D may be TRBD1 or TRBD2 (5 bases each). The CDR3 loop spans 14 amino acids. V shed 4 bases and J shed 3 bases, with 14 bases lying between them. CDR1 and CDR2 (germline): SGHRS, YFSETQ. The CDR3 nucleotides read TGCGCCAGCAGCCGGATGACAGCGGACTACGAGCAGTACTTC. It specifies CASSRMTADYEQYF.

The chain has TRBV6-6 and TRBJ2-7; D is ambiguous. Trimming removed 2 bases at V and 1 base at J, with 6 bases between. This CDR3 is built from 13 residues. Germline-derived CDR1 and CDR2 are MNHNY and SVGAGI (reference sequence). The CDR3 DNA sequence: TGTGCCAGCAGTTACGTTGCATCCTACGAGCAGTACTTC. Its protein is CASSYVASYEQYF.

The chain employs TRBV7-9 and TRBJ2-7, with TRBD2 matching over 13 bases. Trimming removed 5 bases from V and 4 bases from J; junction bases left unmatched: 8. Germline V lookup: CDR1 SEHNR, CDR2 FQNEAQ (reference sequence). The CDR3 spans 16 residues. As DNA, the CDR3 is TGTGCCAGCAGCCACGTGGGGACTAGCGGGGAATACGAGCAGTACTTC. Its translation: CASSHVGTSGEYEQYF.